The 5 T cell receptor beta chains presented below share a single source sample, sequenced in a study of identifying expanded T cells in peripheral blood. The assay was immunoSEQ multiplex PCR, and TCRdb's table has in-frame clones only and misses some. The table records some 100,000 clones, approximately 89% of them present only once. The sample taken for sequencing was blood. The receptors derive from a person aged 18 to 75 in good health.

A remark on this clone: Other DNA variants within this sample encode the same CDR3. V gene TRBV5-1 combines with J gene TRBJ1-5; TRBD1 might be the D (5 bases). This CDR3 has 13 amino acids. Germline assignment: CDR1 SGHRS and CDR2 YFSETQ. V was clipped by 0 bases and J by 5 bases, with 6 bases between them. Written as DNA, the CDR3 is TGCGCCAGCAGCTTGGGAGGGGATCAGCCCCAGCATTTT. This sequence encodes CASSLGGDQPQHF.

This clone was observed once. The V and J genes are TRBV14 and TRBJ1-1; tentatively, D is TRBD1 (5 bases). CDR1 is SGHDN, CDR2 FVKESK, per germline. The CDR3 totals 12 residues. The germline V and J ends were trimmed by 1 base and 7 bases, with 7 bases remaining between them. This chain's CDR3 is CASSQAGIEAFF. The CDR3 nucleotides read TGTGCCAGCAGCCAAGCAGGGATTGAAGCTTTCTTT.

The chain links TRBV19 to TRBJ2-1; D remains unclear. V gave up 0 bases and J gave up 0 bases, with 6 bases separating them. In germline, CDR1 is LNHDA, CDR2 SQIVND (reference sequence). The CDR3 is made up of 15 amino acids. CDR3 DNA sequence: TGTGCCAGTAGTATAGAGGCCGCCTCCTACAATGAGCAGTTCTTC. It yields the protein CASSIEAASYNEQFF.

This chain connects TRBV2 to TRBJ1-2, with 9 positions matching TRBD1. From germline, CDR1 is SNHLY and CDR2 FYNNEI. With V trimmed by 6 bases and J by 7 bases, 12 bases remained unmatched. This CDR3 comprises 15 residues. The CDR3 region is CASRTLQGAGGGYTF. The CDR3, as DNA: TGTGCCAGCAGAACTCTACAGGGGGCCGGAGGTGGCTACACCTTC.

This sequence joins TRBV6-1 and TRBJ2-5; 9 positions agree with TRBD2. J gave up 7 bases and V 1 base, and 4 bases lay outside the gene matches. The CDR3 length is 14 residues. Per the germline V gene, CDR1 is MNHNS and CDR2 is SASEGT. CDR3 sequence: CASSEVRTSVTQYF. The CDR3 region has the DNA TGTGCCAGCAGTGAAGTTAGGACTAGCGTGACCCAGTACTTC.